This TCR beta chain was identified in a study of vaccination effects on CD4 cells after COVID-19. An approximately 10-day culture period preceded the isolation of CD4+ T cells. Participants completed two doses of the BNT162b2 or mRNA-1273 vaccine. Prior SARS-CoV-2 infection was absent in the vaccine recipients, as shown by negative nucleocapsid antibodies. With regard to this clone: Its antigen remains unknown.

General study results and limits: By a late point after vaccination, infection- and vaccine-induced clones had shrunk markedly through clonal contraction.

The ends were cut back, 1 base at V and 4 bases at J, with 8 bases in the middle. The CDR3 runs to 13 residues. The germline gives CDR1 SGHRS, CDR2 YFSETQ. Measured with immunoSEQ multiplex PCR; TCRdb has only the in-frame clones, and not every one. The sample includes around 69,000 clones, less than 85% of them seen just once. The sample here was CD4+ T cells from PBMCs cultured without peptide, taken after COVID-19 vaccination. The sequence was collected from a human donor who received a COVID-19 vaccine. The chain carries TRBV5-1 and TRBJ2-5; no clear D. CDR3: CASSLFDVETQYF. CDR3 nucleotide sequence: TGCGCCAGCAGCTTGTTTGATGTAGAGACCCAGTACTTC.